The 3 T cell receptor beta chains below come from one sample, sequenced in a study of T-cell memory formation after mild COVID-19 (dated by TCRdb to about 2021). Library generation was performed with 5' RACE. Sequenced on an Illumina NovaSeq 6000. TCRdb reprocessed the public reads (quality trimming at Q25 with fastp, clone calling with MiXCR) and kept in-frame beta chains. Each CDR3 protein appears once, grouped with its most common genes and DNA. This sample is represented by roughly 380,000 distinct CDR3 sequences; approximately 29% of them were singletons. Less than 15% of the sample goes to the ten largest clones. Sequencing input: PBMCs or a T cell subset sorted from them (not recorded which). The receptors stem from an adult woman who had mild COVID-19 (a few samples of this study predate the infection). The sample titles of this study are shuffled in the database, so cell type and time point are left out; the donor was told from shared clones.

This clonotype turned up a few times. The chain's CDR3 is CASSLEGPGQAFF. The CDR3 DNA is TGCGCCAGCAGCTTGGAAGGGCCAGGGCAAGCTTTCTTT. The chain joins TRBV5-1 to TRBJ1-1, with D possibly TRBD1 on 5 matching bases. V was pared by 0 bases and J by 9 bases, with 12 bases between. Germline loops: CDR1 SGHRS, CDR2 YFSETQ. This CDR3 is built from 13 residues.

J is TRBJ2-2 and V is TRBV19, with D perhaps matching TRBD2 (6 bases). Germline-derived CDR1 and CDR2 are LNHDA and SQIVND (reference sequence). V was pared by 6 bases and J by 6 bases, with 14 bases between. The CDR3 consists of 14 residues. The CDR3 coding sequence is TGTGCCAGTAGGACTAGGAGGTTTCCCGGGGAGCTGTTTTTT. Translation gives CASRTRRFPGELFF.

V is TRBV5-1 and J is TRBJ1-1, with D perhaps matching TRBD1 (5 bases). The CDR3 contains 14 residues. Germline CDR1 reads SGHRS; CDR2 reads YFSETQ. Trimming took off 0 bases at V and 1 base at J, with 7 bases between the two ends. The CDR3 sequence is CASSLAGTNTEAFF. DNA for the CDR3: TGCGCCAGCAGCTTGGCAGGGACGAACACTGAAGCTTTCTTT.